This T cell receptor beta chain stems from a study of blood T cell repertoires in COVID-19. For the study at large: From the United States, Italy and Spain came samples of acute and convalescent COVID-19. PBMCs, B-cell-depleted T cells, or T cells were the source of the cDNA or gDNA that made up the material.

This CDR3 contains 17 residues. Germline V gives CDR1 KGHSH, CDR2 LQKENI. The V gene end was trimmed by 2 bases and the J gene end by 0 bases; junction bases not matched to a gene: 5. Profiled with immunoSEQ multiplex PCR; TCRdb holds only in-frame clones, not every one. The sample includes some 250,000 clones, approximately 90% seen only once; the top ten take approximately 2.5%. Participants came from roughly 23 US areas, aged about 18 to 89 years. Clinical history as reported by participants underpinned cohort assignment. The V gene is TRBV18, the J gene TRBJ2-4; 9 bases line up with TRBD1. Sequencing was done on a sample of PBMCs or T cells enriched from blood (not recorded which). This clonotype was obtained from a woman in her forties with acute COVID-19. In DNA, the CDR3 is TGTGCCAGCTCACCAACGGGACAGGGCTTAGCCAAAAACATTCAGTACTTC. It codes for CASSPTGQGLAKNIQYF.